The 5 T cell receptor beta chains in this list originate from one sample, sequenced in a study of T-cell memory formation after mild COVID-19. TCRdb processed the 5' RACE reads anew with MiXCR; each CDR3 protein has one entry. This table holds 150,000 to 200,000 distinct CDR3 sequences, 11% found once. The sample consisted of PBMCs or a T cell subset sorted from them (not recorded which). The source is a man between 18 and 29 years old who had mild COVID-19 (a few samples of this study predate the infection). Cell type and time point are not known.

This clonotype was recorded at least ten times. This rearrangement joins TRBV7-2 to TRBJ1-6; 10 nucleotides line up with TRBD1. Germline CDR1 and CDR2: SGHTA and FQGNSA. V gave up 6 bases and J gave up 11 bases; unmatched junction bases: 10. This CDR3 spans 15 amino acids. In DNA form, the CDR3 reads TGTGCCAGCAGGACTATCCGGGACAGGGGTACACCCCTCCACTTT. Amino acids: CASRTIRDRGTPLHF. Using reference TRBV7-2 and TRBJ1-6 for the parts outside the CDR3, the full variable domain is GAGVSQSPSNKVTEKGKDVELRCDPISGHTALYWYRQSLGQGLEFLIYFQGNSAPDKSGLPSDRFSAERTGGSVSTLTIQRTQQEDSAVYLCASRTIRDRGTPLHFGNGTRLTVT.

The V and J genes are TRBV28 and TRBJ1-2; D unclear. This CDR3 contains 13 residues. V was shortened by 6 bases and J by 4 bases, with 12 bases between the two germline ends. Germline loops: CDR1 MDHEN, CDR2 SYDVKM. CDR3 residues: CASRRAGSYGYTF. CDR3 nucleotides: TGTGCCAGCAGGAGGGCGGGCAGCTATGGCTACACCTTC.

This clonotype has at least ten counts. This rearrangement joins TRBV7-2 to TRBJ1-2, with 8 bases matching TRBD1. After removal of 1 base from V and 4 bases from J, the junction contained 8 bases not matched to a gene. CDR3 length equals 16 residues. Germline-derived CDR1 and CDR2 are SGHTA and FQGNSA. In nucleotides, the CDR3 is TGTGCCAGCAGCTTAGGCTCGGGACAGGCTATCTATGGCTACACCTTC. Translation: CASSLGSGQAIYGYTF.

The sample holds many counts of this clonotype. The chain carries TRBV6-2 or TRBV6-3 and TRBJ2-7; TRBD1 aligns across 7 bases. CDR3 size: 15 residues. V was clipped by 6 bases and J by 0 bases; unmatched bases: 8. From germline, CDR1 is MNHEY and CDR2 SVGEGT. This CDR3 reads CASRRDSQSSYEQYV. The DNA of the CDR3 is TGTGCCAGCAGACGGGACAGTCAAAGCTCCTACGAGCAGTACGTC.

This clonotype was seen repeatedly, ten times or more. V is TRBV7-2 and J is TRBJ2-1; D not certain. Germline values: CDR1 SGHTA, CDR2 FQGNSA. This CDR3 comprises 14 residues. V dropped 7 bases and J dropped 6 bases, with 16 bases sitting between them. Written as DNA, the CDR3 is TGTGCCAGCACCACTATCCCCCACGGCAATGAGCAGTTCTTC. It encodes CASTTIPHGNEQFF.